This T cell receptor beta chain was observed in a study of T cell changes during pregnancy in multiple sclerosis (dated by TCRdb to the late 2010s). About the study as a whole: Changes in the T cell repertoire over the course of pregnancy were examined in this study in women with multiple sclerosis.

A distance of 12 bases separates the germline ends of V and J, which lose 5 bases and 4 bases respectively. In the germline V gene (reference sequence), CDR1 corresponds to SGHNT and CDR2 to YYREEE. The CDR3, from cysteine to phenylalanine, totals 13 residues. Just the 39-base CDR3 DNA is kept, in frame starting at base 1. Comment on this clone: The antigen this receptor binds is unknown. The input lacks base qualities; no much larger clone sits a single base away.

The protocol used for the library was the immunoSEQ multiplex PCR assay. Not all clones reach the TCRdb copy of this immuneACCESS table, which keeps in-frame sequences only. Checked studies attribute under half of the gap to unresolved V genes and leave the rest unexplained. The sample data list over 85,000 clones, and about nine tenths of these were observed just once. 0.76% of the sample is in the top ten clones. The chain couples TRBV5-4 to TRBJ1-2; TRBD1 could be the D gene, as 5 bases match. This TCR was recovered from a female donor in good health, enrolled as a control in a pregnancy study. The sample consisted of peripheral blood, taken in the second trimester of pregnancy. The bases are TGTGCCAGCAGAGCAGGGTATAGCTATGGCTACACCTTC. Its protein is CASRAGYSYGYTF.